This TCR beta chain was recorded in a study of cytomegalovirus exposure and HLA in healthy donors (TCRdb year 2017). Background on the whole study: According to an earlier analysis of 587 of the donors, roughly 180 million T cells yielded roughly 100 million unique TCR beta sequences and 276 Gb of sequence data. An earlier analysis of some 500 of the donors applied high-throughput TCR beta sequencing to assess whether each TCR beta V gene segment acted as functional or pseudogenic. The genetic ancestry cluster associated with self-reported Caucasian donors included around 76% of the roughly 400 genotyped donors. Class I and class II HLA loci were covered by the typing at four-digit resolution. The study aimed to test whether signatures of past pathogen exposure could be identified by cataloging public T cell receptors. Typing coverage differed by locus: A, B, C, DRB1 and DQB1 were typed in about 629-640 donors, DQA1 in 522, DPA1 in approximately 610, and DPB1 in approximately 450. Because of strong linkage in the cohort, roughly five DR-DQ haplotypes were treated as single units for association and clustering. A later analysis re-examined previously published TCR beta repertoires from several hundred donors and added high-resolution HLA genotyping to investigate patterns of TCR occurrence. Rather than drawing on any new phenotypic data, the later analysis identified candidate immune exposures from TCR beta sequences and the way those sequences occurred across donors. Using immunosequencing, the study profiled T cell repertoires from about 620 subjects and related those repertoires to cytomegalovirus serostatus. Among about 370 genotyped donors of the cohort, an average of around 220,000 unique TCR beta nucleotide sequences was sequenced per donor, of which roughly 17% were non-productive. In a later genetic analysis, genome-wide SNP genotypes for about 60% of the 666 donors were used, and that subset was treated as a discovery cohort. In addition to the first cohort of around 670 subjects, a separate validation cohort of about 120 different subjects was used. Alongside the repertoire data, information on donor age, sex, ethnicity and CMV serostatus was compiled. Approximately 310 gigabases of sequencing data and around 80 million unique TCR sequences made up an early release that covered 500 to 650 HLA-typed donors. All discovery cohort repertoires had been generated on a single sequencing platform. High-throughput TCR immunosequencing, statistical association of individual TCRs with disease status, and machine learning were combined to predict cytomegalovirus infection status.

The cohort comprised approximately 700 healthy bone marrow donors. All cohort members were sampled while nominally healthy, although unrecorded immune exposures were likely present. The donor tested CMV seropositive and was one of the 289 seropositive cohort members. A peripheral blood sample was collected from each donor, and TCR beta sequencing was performed on peripheral blood mononuclear cells. Genomic DNA extraction from the blood cell samples was performed with the Qiagen DNeasy Blood Extraction Kit. Libraries were built with the immunoSEQ multiplex PCR assay. For the multiplex PCR, a mixture combining 60 forward primers for TCR Vbeta segments and 13 reverse primers for TCR Jbeta segments was used. The CDR3 region of rearranged TCR beta genes was amplified from genomic DNA with a multiplex PCR assay. On the Illumina HiSeq System, the amplified TCR beta libraries were sequenced as 87-base-pair reads. The study's own analysis went as follows. A later analysis counted tens of millions of unique TCR beta chains across the 650 to 800 repertoires, and around 12 million of these chains were shared by at least two donors. A nearest-neighbor algorithm error-corrected the raw reads and collapsed the reads into unique sequences, merging closely related sequences to remove PCR and sequencing errors. V, D and J gene segments were assigned by aligning CDR3 sequences to IMGT reference sequences. Each retained sequence needed at least a six-nucleotide match to both a V gene segment and a J gene segment. Rearrangements were called productive when the CDR3 lacked stop codons and stayed in frame with V and J; all others were non-productive. CDR3 was defined by IMGT convention, running from the second conserved V-encoded cysteine to the conserved J-encoded phenylalanine. Sequences without an unambiguous match to a single V gene segment were excluded from the earlier analysis of about 600 of the donors. An earlier analysis of some 610 of the donors called V segments functional above 56.7% productive rearrangements and segregating when the between-donor standard deviation exceeded 5%. A statistical classification framework was built to diagnose cytomegalovirus status from the catalog of TCR beta chain sequences. In a later analysis, TCR nucleotide sequences were compared against IMGT/GENE-DB human TR gene sequences so that V and J genes could be assigned. In a later analysis, CDR3 sequences and most-parsimonious VDJ recombination scenarios were assigned using the TCRdist pipeline. A later analysis defined each TCR beta chain by its CDR3 amino acid sequence plus V-gene family, and excluded reads lacking a unique V-gene family. A later analysis removed roughly 590 highly shared, low-generation-probability nucleotide sequences to deal with suspected cross-contamination and a sequencing artifact. For each public chain, a later analysis derived a clonal expansion index from normalized ranks of inferred template counts within each repertoire. A later analysis computed generation probabilities with a VDJ recombination model fitted to out-of-frame rearrangements, and checked the results against IGoR. Hypergeometric tests were used in a later analysis to score TCR-TCR, TCR-HLA and TCR-CMV co-occurrence, with a repertoire-size bias correction applied to the TCR pairs. To estimate false discovery rates, a later analysis permuted the HLA or CMV assignments 20 times. A later analysis grouped co-occurring TCRs with DBSCAN, adding TCRdist sequence similarity when clustering within HLA-allele-positive subsets. Repertoires with fewer than 30,000 or more than 120,000 public chains were left out of co-occurrence clustering, as were about 5 repertoires with anomalous nucleotide sharing. Entries here come from immuneACCESS through TCRdb and include only in-frame sequences with V and J called. Some clones fail to appear in such tables; in the studies checked, an unresolved V gene covers under half of the shortfall, and the cause of the remainder is unknown. V, J and clone size were drawn from that table, and D and trimming were deduced from the DNA. A total of about 130,000 clones appear in this sample, about three quarters of them only once. Of the sample, over 5% falls within the top ten clones.

The germline V gene (reference sequence) specifies LNHNV as CDR1 and YYDKDF as CDR2. The CDR3 measures 14 amino acids from cysteine to phenylalanine. Only the CDR3 portion is preserved as DNA: 42 bases, with reading frame beginning at the first base. Trimming accounts for 3 bases at V and 8 bases at J, while the number of junction bases matched to no gene is 8. This clone was observed a few times. Its recognized antigen is unknown. The sample holds no much larger clone one base away, and base qualities are not on file. The investigation overall reported the following: At a false discovery rate of 0.05, a later analysis linked around 17,000 TCR beta sequences to specific HLA alleles. Compared with equally common non-associated chains, HLA-associated TCR beta chains in a later analysis were more clonally expanded and had lower generation probabilities. According to a later analysis, most CMV-associated TCR beta chains appeared to be HLA-restricted, and the HLA associations seemed to be driven largely by CMV exposure. A later genetic analysis reported fewer N-insertions in productive TCRs among donors in an Asian-associated ancestry cluster than the roughly 650-donor mean. This cohort had only TCR beta chains sequenced, and the lack of alpha or paired-chain data limited which features could be detected. Some IMGT-functional V segments, including TRBV6-2 and TRBV6-3, could not be distinguished by the 87-base-pair reads and were therefore excluded. An association between a missense DCLRE1C variant and V-gene and J-gene trimming of TCR beta chains was found in a later genetic analysis and replicated in an independent cohort. A later analysis found that TCR association rates varied across HLA loci, with DRB1 alleles showing the most associated TCRs and HLA-C alleles the fewest. The only immune exposure information available for the cohort was CMV serostatus. Strong co-occurrence of HLA alleles, especially DR and DQ, made assigning TCR associations to individual alleles difficult. Presence/absence analyses assumed roughly uniform sequencing depth across donors, an assumption that may not hold. According to a later analysis, parvovirus B19, influenza, CMV and Epstein-Barr virus appeared linked to several top co-occurrence clusters. In vitro tests confirmed that a few of the cytomegalovirus-associated TCR beta chains recognize cytomegalovirus antigens. The sequencing pipeline was judged likely to have produced a cluster of highly shared sequence variants as a technical artifact. In the study, approximately 150 TCR beta chains were listed as associated with cytomegalovirus. While some public TCRs were present in many individuals, most TCR sequences turned up only very rarely across donors. A further reported finding was that TCR beta sequences accurately predicted the HLA-A and HLA-B alleles for most subjects in the first cohort. The classifier was reported to diagnose cytomegalovirus status with high specificity and sensitivity in both the original and validation cohorts. The earlier analysis of a few hundred of the donors excluded approximately 17 rarely observed V segments, including chromosome 9 orphons, because counts were too low. Correlated functional status among segregating V segments might be attributable to linkage disequilibrium, but an unknown experimental factor could not be ruled out. Because HLA typing was unavailable for some donors at each locus, only the typed subset was used in association tests. The authors suggested that the approach could potentially be extended to other disease states and immunological phenotypes. An earlier analysis of several hundred of the donors showed that most TCR beta V segments appeared in productive rearrangements either about 90% or about 30% of the time, which broadly matched IMGT annotations.

The chain joins TRBV15 to TRBJ1-2; 8 central bases correspond to TRBD1. This TCR was sampled from a man aged 40-50 years in good health and CMV-seropositive. The sequenced sample consisted of PBMCs. Here is the DNA: TGTGCCACCAGCAGCCGCCTGACAGGGGAAGGCTACACCTTC. The encoded protein is CATSSRLTGEGYTF.